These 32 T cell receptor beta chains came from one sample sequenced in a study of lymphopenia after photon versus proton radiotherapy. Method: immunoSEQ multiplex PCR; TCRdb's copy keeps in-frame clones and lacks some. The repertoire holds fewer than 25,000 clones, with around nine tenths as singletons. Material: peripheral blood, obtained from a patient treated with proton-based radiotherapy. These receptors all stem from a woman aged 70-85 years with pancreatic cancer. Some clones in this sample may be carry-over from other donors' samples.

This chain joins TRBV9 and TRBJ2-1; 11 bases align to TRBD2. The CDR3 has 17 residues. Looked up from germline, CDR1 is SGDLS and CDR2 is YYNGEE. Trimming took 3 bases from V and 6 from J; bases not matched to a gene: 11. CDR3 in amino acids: CASSGGTSGKRANEQFF. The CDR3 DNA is TGTGCCAGCAGCGGGGGGACTAGCGGAAAAAGGGCCAATGAGCAGTTCTTC.

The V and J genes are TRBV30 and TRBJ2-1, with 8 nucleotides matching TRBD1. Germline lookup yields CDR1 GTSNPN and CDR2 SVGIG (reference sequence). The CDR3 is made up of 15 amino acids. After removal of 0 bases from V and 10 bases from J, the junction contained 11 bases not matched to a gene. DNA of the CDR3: TGTGCCTGGAGTGTAAGCCCCCAGGGGGCGGGGGAGCAGTTCTTC. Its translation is CAWSVSPQGAGEQFF.

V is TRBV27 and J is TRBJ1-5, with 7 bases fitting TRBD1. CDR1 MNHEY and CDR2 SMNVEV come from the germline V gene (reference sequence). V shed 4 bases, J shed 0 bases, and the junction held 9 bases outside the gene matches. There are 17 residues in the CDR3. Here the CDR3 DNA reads TGTGCCAGCAGTTCCGCGACAGGGACGTATAGCAATCAGCCCCAGCATTTT. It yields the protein CASSSATGTYSNQPQHF.

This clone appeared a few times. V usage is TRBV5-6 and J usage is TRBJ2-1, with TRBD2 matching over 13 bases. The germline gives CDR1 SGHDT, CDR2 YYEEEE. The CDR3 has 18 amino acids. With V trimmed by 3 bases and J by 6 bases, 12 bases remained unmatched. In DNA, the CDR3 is TGTGCCAGCAGCTCCCGCCGCCTACTAGCGGGAGGGCCCAATGAGCAGTTCTTC. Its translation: CASSSRRLLAGGPNEQFF.

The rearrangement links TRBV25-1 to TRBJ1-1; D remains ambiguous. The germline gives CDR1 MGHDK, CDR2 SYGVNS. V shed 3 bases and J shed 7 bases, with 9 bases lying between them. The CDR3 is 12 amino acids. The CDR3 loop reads CASSEGMGEAFF. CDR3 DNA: TGTGCCAGCAGTGAGGGAATGGGTGAAGCTTTCTTT.

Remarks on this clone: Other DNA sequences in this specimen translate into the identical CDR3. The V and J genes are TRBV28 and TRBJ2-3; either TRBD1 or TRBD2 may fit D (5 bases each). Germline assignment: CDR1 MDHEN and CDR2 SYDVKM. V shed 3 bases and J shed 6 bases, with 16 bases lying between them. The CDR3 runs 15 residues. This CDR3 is CASSFFRGEKDTQYF. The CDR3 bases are TGTGCCAGCAGTTTTTTTAGAGGGGAGAAGGATACGCAGTATTTT.

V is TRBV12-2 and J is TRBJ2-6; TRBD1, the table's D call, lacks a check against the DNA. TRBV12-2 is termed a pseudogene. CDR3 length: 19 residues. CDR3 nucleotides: TGTGCAAGTCGCTTTCCCTTGGGGACAGGGCGTCCCGGGGCCAACGTCCTGACTTTC. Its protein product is CASRFPLGTGRPGANVLTF.

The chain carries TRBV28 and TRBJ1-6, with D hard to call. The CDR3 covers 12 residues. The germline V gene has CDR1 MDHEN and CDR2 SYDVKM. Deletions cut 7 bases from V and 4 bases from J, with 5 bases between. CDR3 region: CASTKYNSPLHF. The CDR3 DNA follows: TGTGCCAGCACCAAGTATAATTCACCCCTCCACTTT.

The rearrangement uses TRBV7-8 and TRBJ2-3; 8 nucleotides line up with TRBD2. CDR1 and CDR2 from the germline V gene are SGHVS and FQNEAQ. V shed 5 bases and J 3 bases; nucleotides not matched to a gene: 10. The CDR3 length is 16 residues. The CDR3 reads CASSRVAVAGTDTQYF. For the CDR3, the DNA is TGTGCCAGCAGCCGAGTGGCGGTAGCGGGGACAGATACGCAGTATTTT.

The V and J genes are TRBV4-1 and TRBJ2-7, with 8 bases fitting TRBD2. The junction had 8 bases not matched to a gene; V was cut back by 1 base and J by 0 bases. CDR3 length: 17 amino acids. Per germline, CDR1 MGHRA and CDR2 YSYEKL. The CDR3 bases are TGCGCCAGCAGCCAAGGCCCGCGTCGGGGGGGCTCCTACGAGCAGTACTTC. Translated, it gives CASSQGPRRGGSYEQYF.

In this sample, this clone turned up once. The DNA for the CDR3 is TGTGCCAGCAGGTCAGGTGGCTCTGGGGCCAACGTCCTGACTTTC. Its translation is CASRSGGSGANVLTF. The gene calls are TRBV5-4 and TRBJ2-6; D remains unclear. CDR3 size: 15 residues. Trimming removed 5 bases at V and 0 bases at J, with 9 bases between. CDR1 is SGHNT, CDR2 YYREEE, per germline (reference sequence).

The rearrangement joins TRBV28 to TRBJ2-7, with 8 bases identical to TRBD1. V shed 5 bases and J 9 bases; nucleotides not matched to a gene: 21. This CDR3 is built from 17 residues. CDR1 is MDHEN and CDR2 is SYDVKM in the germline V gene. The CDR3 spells CASSRRGDRGPPKGQYF. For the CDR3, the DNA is TGTGCCAGCAGTCGACGGGGTGACAGGGGCCCTCCTAAGGGGCAGTACTTC.

The CDR3 spells CASSPFRSPYNEQFF. Here the CDR3 DNA reads TGTGCCAGCAGCCCCTTTCGGTCTCCCTACAATGAGCAGTTCTTC. The chain is built from TRBV28 and TRBJ2-1, with D hard to call. The CDR3 spans 15 residues. V gave up 6 bases and J gave up 2 bases, with 14 bases separating them. The V gene's germline CDR1 is MDHEN and CDR2 SYDVKM.

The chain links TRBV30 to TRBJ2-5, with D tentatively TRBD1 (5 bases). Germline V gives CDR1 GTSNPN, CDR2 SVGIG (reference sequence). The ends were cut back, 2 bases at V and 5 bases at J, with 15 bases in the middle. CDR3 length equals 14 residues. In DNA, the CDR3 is TGTGCCTGGAGTCCCAAAGGGGTTTCGGAGACCCAGTACTTC. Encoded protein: CAWSPKGVSETQYF.

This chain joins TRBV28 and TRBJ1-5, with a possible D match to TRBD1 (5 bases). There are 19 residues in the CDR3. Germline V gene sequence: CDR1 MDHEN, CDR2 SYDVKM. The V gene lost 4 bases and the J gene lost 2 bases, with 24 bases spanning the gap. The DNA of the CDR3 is TGTGCCAGCAGTTCTCAAAGGGGAGGTAAGGAGTGGGGCAATCAGCCCCAGCATTTT. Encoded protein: CASSSQRGGKEWGNQPQHF.

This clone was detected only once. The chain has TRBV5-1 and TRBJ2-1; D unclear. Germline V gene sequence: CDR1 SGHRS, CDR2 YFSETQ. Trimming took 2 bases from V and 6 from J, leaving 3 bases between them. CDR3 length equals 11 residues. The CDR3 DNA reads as TGCGCCAGCAGCTTTTCCAATGAGCAGTTCTTC. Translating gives CASSFSNEQFF.

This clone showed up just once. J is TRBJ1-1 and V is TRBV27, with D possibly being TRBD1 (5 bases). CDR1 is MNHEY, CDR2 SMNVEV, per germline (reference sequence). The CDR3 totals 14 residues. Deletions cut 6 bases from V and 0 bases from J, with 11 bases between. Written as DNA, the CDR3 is TGTGCCAGCAGGGATACAGGAATGAACACTGAAGCTTTCTTT. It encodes CASRDTGMNTEAFF.

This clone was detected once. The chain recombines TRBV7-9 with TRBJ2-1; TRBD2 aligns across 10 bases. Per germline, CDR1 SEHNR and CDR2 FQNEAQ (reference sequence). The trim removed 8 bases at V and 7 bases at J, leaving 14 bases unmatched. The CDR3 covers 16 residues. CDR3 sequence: CASGPLAGESVNEQFF. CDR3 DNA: TGTGCCAGCGGCCCCCTAGCGGGAGAAAGCGTGAATGAGCAGTTCTTC.

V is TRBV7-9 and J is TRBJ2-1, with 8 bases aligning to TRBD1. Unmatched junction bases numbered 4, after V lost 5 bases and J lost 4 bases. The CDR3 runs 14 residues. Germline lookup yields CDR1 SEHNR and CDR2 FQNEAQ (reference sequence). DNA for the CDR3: TGTGCCAGCAGCGATCGACAGGGGTACAATGAGCAGTTCTTC. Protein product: CASSDRQGYNEQFF.

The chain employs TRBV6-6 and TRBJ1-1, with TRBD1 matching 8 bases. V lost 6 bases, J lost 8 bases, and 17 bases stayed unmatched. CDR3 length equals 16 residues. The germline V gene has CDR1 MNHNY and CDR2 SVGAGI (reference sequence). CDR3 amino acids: CASRQTQGQGRWEAFF. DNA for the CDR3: TGTGCCAGCAGACAGACTCAAGGACAGGGACGGTGGGAAGCTTTCTTT.

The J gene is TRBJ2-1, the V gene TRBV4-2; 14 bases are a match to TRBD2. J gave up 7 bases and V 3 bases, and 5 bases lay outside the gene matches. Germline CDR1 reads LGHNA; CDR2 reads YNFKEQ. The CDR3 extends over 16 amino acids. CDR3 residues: CASSQKGLAGENEQFF. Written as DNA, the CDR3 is TGTGCCAGCAGCCAGAAGGGACTAGCGGGAGAGAATGAGCAGTTCTTC.

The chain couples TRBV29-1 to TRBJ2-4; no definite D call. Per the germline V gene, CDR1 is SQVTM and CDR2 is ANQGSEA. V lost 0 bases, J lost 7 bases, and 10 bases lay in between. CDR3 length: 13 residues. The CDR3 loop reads CSVEEGGANIQYF. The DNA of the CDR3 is TGCAGCGTTGAAGAGGGCGGCGCCAACATTCAGTACTTC.

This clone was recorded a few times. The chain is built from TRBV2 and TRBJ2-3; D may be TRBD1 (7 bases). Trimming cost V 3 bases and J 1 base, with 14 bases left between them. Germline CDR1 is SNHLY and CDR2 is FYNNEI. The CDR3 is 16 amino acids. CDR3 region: CASSEEGQGGTDTQYF. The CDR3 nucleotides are TGTGCCAGCAGTGAGGAGGGGCAGGGGGGCACAGATACGCAGTATTTT.

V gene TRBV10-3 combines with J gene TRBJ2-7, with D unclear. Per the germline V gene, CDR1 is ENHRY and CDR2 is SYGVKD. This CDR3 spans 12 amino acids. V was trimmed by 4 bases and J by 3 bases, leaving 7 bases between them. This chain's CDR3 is CAISVKGYEQYF. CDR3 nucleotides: TGTGCCATCAGTGTTAAGGGCTACGAGCAGTACTTC.

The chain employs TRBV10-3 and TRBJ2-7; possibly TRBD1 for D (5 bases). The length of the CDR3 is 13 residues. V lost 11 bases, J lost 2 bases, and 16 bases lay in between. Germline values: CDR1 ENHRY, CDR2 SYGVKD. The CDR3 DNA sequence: TGTGCCTCCTCCCCCAGGGATACCTACGAGCAGTACTTC. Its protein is CASSPRDTYEQYF.

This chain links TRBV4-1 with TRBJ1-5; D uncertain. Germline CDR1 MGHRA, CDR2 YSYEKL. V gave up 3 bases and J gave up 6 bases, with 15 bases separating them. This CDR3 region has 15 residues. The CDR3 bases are TGCGCCAGCAGCCACCCGGGATTAAGGGTTCAGCCCCAGCATTTT. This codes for CASSHPGLRVQPQHF.

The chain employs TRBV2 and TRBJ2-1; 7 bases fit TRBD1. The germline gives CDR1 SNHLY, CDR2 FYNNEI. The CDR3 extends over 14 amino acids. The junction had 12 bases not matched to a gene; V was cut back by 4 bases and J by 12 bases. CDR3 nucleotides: TGTGCCAGCAGTGTCGACAGGGAATCAGGGGGGCAGTTCTTC. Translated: CASSVDRESGGQFF.

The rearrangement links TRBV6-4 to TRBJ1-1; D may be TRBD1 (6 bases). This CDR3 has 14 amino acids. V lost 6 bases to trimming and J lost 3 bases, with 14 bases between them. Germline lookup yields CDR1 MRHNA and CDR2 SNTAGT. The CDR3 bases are TGTGCCAGCAGGGGGGGCACGGGGGACACTGAAGCTTTCTTT. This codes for CASRGGTGDTEAFF.

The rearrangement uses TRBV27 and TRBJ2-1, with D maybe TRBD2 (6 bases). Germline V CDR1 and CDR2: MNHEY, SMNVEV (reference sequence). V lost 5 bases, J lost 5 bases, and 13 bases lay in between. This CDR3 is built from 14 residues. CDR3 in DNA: TGTGCCAGCAGTCCGAGGGAGGACAACAATGAGCAGTTCTTC. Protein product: CASSPREDNNEQFF.

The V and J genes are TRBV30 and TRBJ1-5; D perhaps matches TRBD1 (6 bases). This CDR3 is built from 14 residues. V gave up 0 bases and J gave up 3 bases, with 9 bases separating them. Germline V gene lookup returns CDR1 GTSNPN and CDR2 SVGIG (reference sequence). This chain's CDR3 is CAWSVQGNNQPQHF. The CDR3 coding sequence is TGTGCCTGGAGTGTACAGGGTAACAATCAGCCCCAGCATTTT.

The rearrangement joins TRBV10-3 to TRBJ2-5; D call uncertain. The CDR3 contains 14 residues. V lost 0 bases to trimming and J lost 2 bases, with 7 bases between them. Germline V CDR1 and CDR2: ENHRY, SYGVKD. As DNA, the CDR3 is TGTGCCATCAGTGAGTCGGTGGGTCAAGAGACCCAGTACTTC. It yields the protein CAISESVGQETQYF.

The CDR3 region has the DNA TGTGCCAGCAGCTTAGGCATCCTCTCTGGAAACACCATATATTTT. Translated: CASSLGILSGNTIYF. V is TRBV13 and J is TRBJ1-3; no clear D. With 0 bases removed from V and 0 bases from J, the gap between germline ends came to 6 bases. CDR1 and CDR2 (germline): PRHDT, FYEKMQ (reference sequence). The CDR3 runs 15 residues.